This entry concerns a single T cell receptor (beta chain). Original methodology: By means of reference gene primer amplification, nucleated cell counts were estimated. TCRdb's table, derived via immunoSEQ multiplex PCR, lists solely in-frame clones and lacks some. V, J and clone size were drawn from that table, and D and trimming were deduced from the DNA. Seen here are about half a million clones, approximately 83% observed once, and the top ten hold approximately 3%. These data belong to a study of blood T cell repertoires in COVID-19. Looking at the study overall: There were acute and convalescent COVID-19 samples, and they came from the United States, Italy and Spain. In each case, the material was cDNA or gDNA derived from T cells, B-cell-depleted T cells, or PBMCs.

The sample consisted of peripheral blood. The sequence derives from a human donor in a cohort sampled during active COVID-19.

The CDR3 is CASSLGPGQAKGDTQYF. Here the CDR3 DNA reads TGTGCCAGCAGCTTAGGCCCTGGACAGGCCAAGGGAGATACGCAGTATTTT. The chain uses TRBV5-4 and TRBJ2-3; TRBD1 matches 7 bases. The length of the CDR3 is 17 residues. V lost 2 bases, J lost 5 bases, and 14 bases stayed unmatched. Germline lookup yields CDR1 SGHNT and CDR2 YYREEE (reference sequence).